Presented here are 25 T cell receptor beta chains from one specimen sequenced in a study of early T cells in non-severe SARS-CoV-2 infection. TCRdb re-called the 5' RACE reads through MiXCR, storing one row per CDR3 protein. Of 83,000 or so distinct CDR3 sequences listed, 10% are singletons. The specimen comprised whole blood, sampled at baseline. The receptor source for this set is an adult who was a healthcare worker with PCR-confirmed SARS-CoV-2 infection or an uninfected control (not recorded which).

The chain links TRBV9 to TRBJ1-1; D is possibly TRBD1 (6 bases). CDR1 is SGDLS, CDR2 YYNGEE, per germline. CDR3 size: 14 residues. Deletions cut 2 bases from V and 4 bases from J, with 12 bases between. In DNA form, the CDR3 reads TGTGCCAGCAGCGTGACAGGTGGAGGCACTGAAGCTTTCTTT. This encodes CASSVTGGGTEAFF.

This CDR3 reads CSAKESSGVYNEQFF. Written as DNA, the CDR3 is TGCAGTGCTAAAGAAAGTAGCGGAGTGTACAATGAGCAGTTCTTC. V usage is TRBV20-1 and J usage is TRBJ2-1, with D possibly being TRBD2 (6 bases). Trimming removed 4 bases at V and 4 bases at J, with 17 bases between. Germline V gene sequence: CDR1 DFQATT, CDR2 SNEGSKA (reference sequence). CDR3 length: 15 amino acids.

This clonotype has at least ten counts. The rearrangement joins TRBV6-6 to TRBJ1-1; TRBD1 might be the D (6 bases). Germline loops: CDR1 MNHNY, CDR2 SVGAGI (reference sequence). There are 16 residues in the CDR3. V was shortened by 3 bases and J by 0 bases, with 14 bases between the two germline ends. The CDR3 sequence is CASSYEGGVMNTEAFF. The CDR3 DNA is TGTGCCAGCAGTTATGAGGGGGGGGTCATGAACACTGAAGCTTTCTTT.

This clonotype has a count of ten or more. The chain links TRBV3-1 to TRBJ2-1, with D uncertain. The CDR3 spans 14 residues. Germline V gene lookup returns CDR1 LGHDT and CDR2 YNNKEL (reference sequence). V was pared by 3 bases and J by 3 bases, with 9 bases between. Written as DNA, the CDR3 is TGTGCCAGCAGCCAGCCCCCCAACTACAATGAGCAGTTCTTC. Protein product: CASSQPPNYNEQFF.

This clonotype was picked up many times. This sequence joins TRBV11-2 and TRBJ2-1; 7 bases match TRBD2. CDR1 is SGHAT and CDR2 is FQNNGV in the germline V gene. V gave up 5 bases and J gave up 2 bases; unmatched junction bases: 9. The CDR3 runs to 16 residues. CDR3 DNA: TGTGCCAGCAGCATCTCAGCGGGAAGACCCTACAATGAGCAGTTCTTC. Its translation: CASSISAGRPYNEQFF.

This clonotype was detected many times. This chain connects TRBV10-1 to TRBJ2-1, with 9 positions matching TRBD2. Trimming at V came to 5 bases and at J to 6 bases, leaving 8 bases not matched to a gene. CDR3 length equals 15 residues. Germline CDR1 and CDR2: WNHNN and SYGVQD (reference sequence). The CDR3 DNA follows: TGCGCCAGCAGTAGTCGACTAGCGGCCGTCAATGAGCAGTTCTTC. Translated, it gives CASSSRLAAVNEQFF.

The chain joins TRBV12-5 to TRBJ2-1, with unresolved D. V gave up 5 bases and J gave up 10 bases, with 18 bases separating them. This CDR3 comprises 14 residues. Germline values: CDR1 LGHNT, CDR2 FRNRAP. The CDR3 loop reads CASGLASDLREQFF. The DNA for the CDR3 is TGTGCTAGTGGTCTCGCCTCGGACCTCCGGGAGCAGTTCTTC.

This clonotype was seen repeatedly, ten times or more. CDR3 region: CASSDSSLGANVLTF. The CDR3 bases are TGTGCCAGCAGTGACAGTTCTCTAGGGGCCAACGTCCTGACTTTC. This rearrangement joins TRBV2 to TRBJ2-6, with D unresolved. V lost 3 bases to trimming and J lost 4 bases, with 10 bases between them. The CDR3 has 15 amino acids. Germline loops: CDR1 SNHLY, CDR2 FYNNEI.

The chain joins TRBV11-2 to TRBJ2-7, with TRBD2 matching over 13 bases. This CDR3 has 17 amino acids. Looked up from germline, CDR1 is SGHAT and CDR2 is FQNNGV. V was clipped by 4 bases and J by 0 bases; unmatched bases: 6. The CDR3 loop is CASSSGTSGILSYEQYF. The CDR3 nucleotides read TGTGCCAGCAGCTCCGGGACTAGCGGGATCCTCTCCTACGAGCAGTACTTC.

This clonotype was detected many times. The V call is TRBV7-6, the J call TRBJ2-1, with 12 bases aligning to TRBD2. Germline values: CDR1 SGHVS, CDR2 FNYEAQ. V trimming: 4 bases; J trimming: 6 bases; junction bases outside the gene matches: 10. The CDR3 covers 17 residues. Written as DNA, the CDR3 is TGTGCCAGCAGCTCTAGGGAACTAGCGGGAGGATTCAATGAGCAGTTCTTC. Protein: CASSSRELAGGFNEQFF.

This clonotype has at least ten counts. The rearrangement links TRBV18 to TRBJ1-1; D gene unclear. Trimming left V 3 bases short and J 5 bases short, with 10 bases between. Germline CDR1 is KGHSH and CDR2 is LQKENI. The CDR3 consists of 13 residues. The CDR3 spells CASSPKTGTEAFF. As DNA, the CDR3 is TGTGCCAGCTCACCCAAAACCGGGACTGAAGCTTTCTTT.

The chain couples TRBV7-2 to TRBJ1-1; 9 nucleotides align to TRBD1. V was pared by 6 bases and J by 0 bases, with 11 bases of the junction left unmatched. The germline V gene encodes CDR1 SGHTA and CDR2 FQGNSA. This CDR3 is built from 17 residues. The CDR3: CASRTDRGTSLNTEAFF. DNA for the CDR3: TGTGCCAGCAGGACGGACAGGGGCACCTCCCTGAACACTGAAGCTTTCTTT.

CDR3 sequence: CASSYSSGQGSTEAFF. CDR3 nucleotides: TGTGCCAGCAGTTACTCCTCCGGACAAGGGTCCACTGAAGCTTTCTTT. This chain uses TRBV6-5 with TRBJ1-1, with D perhaps matching TRBD1 (5 bases). CDR1 is MNHEY, CDR2 SVGAGI, per germline. CDR3 size: 16 residues. Trimming took off 0 bases at V and 4 bases at J, with 15 bases between the two ends.

This clonotype was detected a few times. The chain joins TRBV20-1 to TRBJ1-3; D possibly corresponds to TRBD1 (5 bases). V shed 0 bases and J shed 2 bases, with 11 bases lying between them. This CDR3 spans 15 amino acids. Germline V gene lookup returns CDR1 DFQATT and CDR2 SNEGSKA (reference sequence). CDR3 sequence reads: CSARDETGPGNTIYF. Written as DNA, the CDR3 is TGCAGTGCTAGAGATGAAACGGGGCCTGGAAACACCATATATTTT.

This clonotype was observed a handful of times. The chain recombines TRBV18 with TRBJ1-1; 7 nucleotides line up with TRBD1. Germline V CDR1 and CDR2: KGHSH, LQKENI. The CDR3 has 16 residues. V trimming: 8 bases; J trimming: 1 base; junction bases outside the gene matches: 13. The CDR3 is CASTHRQQGSNTEAFF. CDR3 DNA sequence: TGTGCCAGCACCCACAGACAACAGGGGTCGAACACTGAAGCTTTCTTT.

The J gene is TRBJ1-1, the V gene TRBV5-1; D unclear. V gave up 2 bases and J gave up 0 bases, with 11 bases separating them. The CDR3 spans 15 residues. Germline V gene data show CDR1 as SGHRS and CDR2 as YFSETQ. CDR3 sequence (DNA): TGCGCCAGCAGCTTTAGTGGTACTATGAACACTGAAGCTTTCTTT. This codes for CASSFSGTMNTEAFF. Based on the CDR3 plus reference TRBV5-1 and TRBJ1-1, the full variable domain is KAGVTQTPRYLIKTRGQQVTLSCSPISGHRSVSWYQQTPGQGLQFLFEYFSETQRNKGNFPGRFSGRQFSNSRSEMNVSTLELGDSALYLCASSFSGTMNTEAFFGQGTRLTVV.

This clonotype was observed a handful of times. This chain uses TRBV9 with TRBJ2-2; TRBD2 matches at 11 bases. The V and J ends lost 0 bases and 2 bases, in that order; junction bases with no gene match: 15. Germline V gene sequence: CDR1 SGDLS, CDR2 YYNGEE. The CDR3 length is 21 residues. CDR3: CASSVAIVASGRSGNTGELFF. CDR3 sequence (DNA): TGTGCCAGCAGCGTAGCCATAGTGGCTAGCGGGAGGTCGGGAAACACCGGGGAGCTGTTTTTT.

This clonotype was found many times. This chain's CDR3 is CASSNARQANQPQHF. CDR3 nucleotides: TGTGCCAGTAGTAACGCGCGACAGGCGAATCAGCCCCAGCATTTT. V is TRBV19 and J is TRBJ1-5, with D possibly being TRBD1 (6 bases). This CDR3 comprises 15 residues. Germline CDR1 LNHDA, CDR2 SQIVND (reference sequence). Trimming took off 4 bases at V and 4 bases at J, with 14 bases between the two ends.

This clonotype showed up just a few times. V gene TRBV3-1 combines with J gene TRBJ1-2, with 11 bases identical to TRBD1. V dropped 3 bases and J dropped 4; count of bases not matched to a gene: 7. The length of the CDR3 is 16 residues. The germline gives CDR1 LGHDT, CDR2 YNNKEL (reference sequence). CDR3 DNA sequence: TGTGCCAGCAGCCAGACCGGGACAGGGGGAACCTATGGCTACACCTTC. This encodes CASSQTGTGGTYGYTF.

There are many counts of this clonotype. This sequence joins TRBV11-2 and TRBJ1-2; 8 bases match TRBD1. Germline assignment: CDR1 SGHAT and CDR2 FQNNGV. J gave up 6 bases and V 4 bases, and 13 bases lay outside the gene matches. The CDR3 has 16 residues. The CDR3 DNA is TGTGCCAGCAGCTGGGACAGGCAGGGTGGGCCCGATGGCTACACCTTC. Protein sequence: CASSWDRQGGPDGYTF.

This sequence joins TRBV20-1 and TRBJ1-2; a weak D match, TRBD1 (6 bases). Trimming removed 4 bases from V and 2 bases from J, with 17 bases in between. Looked up from germline, CDR1 is DFQATT and CDR2 is SNEGSKA (reference sequence). The CDR3 loop spans 15 amino acids. This CDR3 reads CSAKPPGHLNYGYTF. CDR3 nucleotides: TGCAGTGCTAAGCCACCGGGACACTTAAACTATGGCTACACCTTC.

This clonotype has just a few counts. The chain couples TRBV10-3 to TRBJ1-2; D might be TRBD1 (5 bases). The ends were cut back, 3 bases at V and 1 base at J, with 9 bases in the middle. Germline V gene data show CDR1 as ENHRY and CDR2 as SYGVKD. CDR3 length: 14 amino acids. CDR3 nucleotides: TGTGCCATCAGTGAAACGACAGTTAACTATGGCTACACCTTC. Translated: CAISETTVNYGYTF.

J is TRBJ2-1 and V is TRBV5-1; 14 nucleotides match TRBD2. Trimming at V came to 4 bases and at J to 9 bases, leaving 3 bases not matched to a gene. This CDR3 has 14 amino acids. Germline V gene sequence: CDR1 SGHRS, CDR2 YFSETQ. CDR3 residues: CASSGTSGSGEQFF. The CDR3 DNA follows: TGCGCCAGCAGCGGGACTAGCGGGAGTGGTGAGCAGTTCTTC. The variable domain in full, with the rest retrieved from reference TRBV5-1 and TRBJ2-1, is KAGVTQTPRYLIKTRGQQVTLSCSPISGHRSVSWYQQTPGQGLQFLFEYFSETQRNKGNFPGRFSGRQFSNSRSEMNVSTLELGDSALYLCASSGTSGSGEQFFGPGTRLTVL.

This clonotype has a count of ten or more. This chain connects TRBV19 to TRBJ2-1, with TRBD2 identical over 8 bases. This CDR3 has 18 amino acids. The V gene end was trimmed by 6 bases and the J gene end by 1 base; junction bases not matched to a gene: 14. Germline CDR1 LNHDA, CDR2 SQIVND (reference sequence). The CDR3 DNA reads TGTGCCAGTAGAGCTAGCGGGCGAAGGTCCGGTTCCTACAATGAGCAGTTCTTC. Protein sequence: CASRASGRRSGSYNEQFF.

This clonotype was counted at least ten times. The chain recombines TRBV25-1 with TRBJ2-5, with 9 bases lining up with TRBD2. V shed 2 bases, J shed 5 bases, and the junction held 9 bases outside the gene matches. CDR1 is MGHDK, CDR2 SYGVNS, per germline. This CDR3 region has 16 residues. CDR3 residues: CASSEEYKREAETQYF. Written as DNA, the CDR3 is TGTGCCAGCAGTGAAGAATACAAGCGGGAGGCGGAGACCCAGTACTTC. The variable domain in full, completed from reference TRBV25-1 and TRBJ2-5, reads EADIYQTPRYLVIGTGKKITLECSQTMGHDKMYWYQQDPGMELHLIHYSYGVNSTEKGDLSSESTVSRIRTEHFPLTLESARPSHTSQYLCASSEEYKREAETQYFGPGTRLLVL.